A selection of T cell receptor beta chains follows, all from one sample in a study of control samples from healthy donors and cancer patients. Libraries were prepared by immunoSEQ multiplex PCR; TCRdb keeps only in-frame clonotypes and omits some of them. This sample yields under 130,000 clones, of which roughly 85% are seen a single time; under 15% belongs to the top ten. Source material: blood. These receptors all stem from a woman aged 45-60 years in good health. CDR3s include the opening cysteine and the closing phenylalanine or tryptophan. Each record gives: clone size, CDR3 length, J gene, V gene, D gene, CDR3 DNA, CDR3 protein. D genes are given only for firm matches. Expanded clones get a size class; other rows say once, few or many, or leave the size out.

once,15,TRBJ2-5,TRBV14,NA,TGTGCCAGCAGCCAACTTTCTTGGTTCCAAGAGACCCAGTACTTC,CASSQLSWFQETQYF
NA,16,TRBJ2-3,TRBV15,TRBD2,TGTGCCACCAGCAGAGTCACTAGCGGGAGGGCAGATACGCAGTATTTT,CATSRVTSGRADTQYF
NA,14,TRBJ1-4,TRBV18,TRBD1,TGTGCCAGCTCACCAACAGGGGGCTCTGAAAAACTGTTTTTT,CASSPTGGSEKLFF
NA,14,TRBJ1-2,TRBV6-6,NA,TGTGCCAGCAGTTACTCGGGCAGGGAGGGTGGCTACACCTTC,CASSYSGREGGYTF
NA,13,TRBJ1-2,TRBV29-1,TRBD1,TGCAGCGTTGAGGGACAGGGAAACTATGGCTACACCTTC,CSVEGQGNYGYTF
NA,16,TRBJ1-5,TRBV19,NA,TGTGCCAGTAGTCTAACTCCCGCGGGGCGGGATCAGCCCCAGCATTTT,CASSLTPAGRDQPQHF
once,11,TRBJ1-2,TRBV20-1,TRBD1,TGCAGTGAGAAGGGGGCACCAGGCTACACCTTC,CSEKGAPGYTF
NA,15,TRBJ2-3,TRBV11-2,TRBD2,TGTGCCAGCAGCTCACTAGCGGGGGGCACAGATACGCAGTATTTT,CASSSLAGGTDTQYF
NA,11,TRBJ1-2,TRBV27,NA,TGTGCCCTCCGGTGGCACGATGGCTACACCTTC,CALRWHDGYTF
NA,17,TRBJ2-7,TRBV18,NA,TGTGCCAGCTCACCCTCCGATGGCGGACACCACTCCTACGAGCAGTACTTC,CASSPSDGGHHSYEQYF